The 24 T cell receptor beta chains in this list originate from one sample, sequenced in a study of shared clonotypes between healthy human individuals. Produced via immunoSEQ multiplex PCR; TCRdb's table is partial and in-frame only. Among fewer than 850,000 clones, approximately 97% were seen once, and the ten largest hold less than 0.3%. Positive CCR7 selection of CD45RO-negative cells yielded the naive CD8 cells, and terminally differentiated effector memory CD45RA+ cells were excluded. The sequencing sample was made of naive CD8+ T cells sorted from blood. These receptors all stem from a man aged 25-45 years in good health.

The genes are TRBV27 and TRBJ2-5, with D perhaps matching TRBD2 (6 bases). Looked up from germline, CDR1 is MNHEY and CDR2 is SMNVEV (reference sequence). V lost 0 bases to trimming and J lost 2 bases, with 13 bases between them. This CDR3 has 16 amino acids. CDR3 DNA sequence: TGTGCCAGCAGTTTATCTACGGGAGTTGGACAAGAGACCCAGTACTTC. This gives the protein CASSLSTGVGQETQYF.

The CDR3 DNA reads TGTGCCAGCAGCCCGTCTACAGGGCCATCCTACAATGAGCAGTTCTTC. It translates to CASSPSTGPSYNEQFF. The chain combines TRBV7-9 with TRBJ2-1; D is perhaps TRBD1 (6 bases). The length of the CDR3 is 16 residues. The V gene lost 5 bases and the J gene lost 1 base, with 15 bases spanning the gap. Germline V gene sequence: CDR1 SEHNR, CDR2 FQNEAQ (reference sequence). Full variable domain (remainder filled in from reference TRBV7-9 and TRBJ2-1): DTGVSQNPRHKITKRGQNVTFRCDPISEHNRLYWYRQTLGQGPEFLTYFQNEAQLEKSRLLSDRFSAERPKGSFSTLEIQRTEQGDSAMYLCASSPSTGPSYNEQFFGPGTRLTVL.

The chain carries TRBV11-3 and TRBJ2-1; TRBD2 aligns across 7 bases. Germline CDR1 reads SGHNT; CDR2 reads YENEEA. The V segment lost 5 bases and the J segment 3 bases; nucleotides outside the gene matches: 4. The CDR3 is 14 residues long. The CDR3 DNA reads TGTGCCAGCAGCGGCGGGAGCAACTACAATGAGCAGTTCTTC. Residues: CASSGGSNYNEQFF. Variable domain in full (rest from reference TRBV11-3 and TRBJ2-1): EAGVVQSPRYKIIEKKQPVAFWCNPISGHNTLYWYLQNLGQGPELLIRYENEEAVDDSQLPKDRFSAERLKGVDSTLKIQPAELGDSAVYLCASSGGSNYNEQFFGPGTRLTVL.

On this clone itself: This specimen includes other DNA sequences encoding the same CDR3. The genes are TRBV27 and TRBJ2-2; no definite D call. Trimming removed 0 bases from V and 0 bases from J, with 5 bases in between. The germline V gene encodes CDR1 MNHEY and CDR2 SMNVEV (reference sequence). This CDR3 has 15 residues. CDR3 sequence reads: CASSLSSPNTGELFF. The DNA of the CDR3 is TGTGCCAGCAGTTTATCATCACCGAACACCGGGGAGCTGTTTTTT.

The V call is TRBV28, the J call TRBJ2-7; TRBD1 aligns across 9 bases. CDR3 length equals 14 residues. The V segment lost 5 bases and the J segment 5 bases; nucleotides outside the gene matches: 7. Per germline, CDR1 MDHEN and CDR2 SYDVKM. CDR3 sequence (DNA): TGTGCCAGCAGTATCCGGGACAGGGACGACGAGCAGTACTTC. Its protein is CASSIRDRDDEQYF.

The genes are TRBV5-4 and TRBJ2-7; 7 positions agree with TRBD1. CDR1 is SGHNT and CDR2 is YYREEE in the germline V gene (reference sequence). J lost 6 bases, V lost 2 bases, and 8 bases had no gene match. The CDR3 totals 14 residues. The CDR3 nucleotides read TGTGCCAGCAGCTTCGGCCAGGGGGTAGGCGAGCAGTACTTC. Protein sequence: CASSFGQGVGEQYF.

This sequence joins TRBV10-2 and TRBJ2-7; D perhaps matches TRBD1 (5 bases). Germline V gene lookup returns CDR1 WSHSY and CDR2 SAAADI. CDR3 length: 16 amino acids. Trimming left V 9 bases short and J 3 bases short, with 24 bases between. CDR3 sequence: CASQGGLGFSFYEQYF. The CDR3 DNA is TGCGCCAGTCAGGGTGGGCTCGGCTTTTCATTCTACGAGCAGTACTTC.

This chain links TRBV11-2 with TRBJ1-1; 7 positions match TRBD1. Germline CDR1 reads SGHAT; CDR2 reads FQNNGV. V lost 2 bases and J lost 0; bases outside the gene matches: 3. The CDR3 loop spans 15 amino acids. CDR3 in amino acids: CASSLLTGMNTEAFF. The CDR3 DNA sequence: TGTGCCAGCAGCTTATTGACAGGGATGAACACTGAAGCTTTCTTT.

The rearrangement uses TRBV27 and TRBJ1-5; tentative D call: TRBD1 (6 bases). Trimming stripped 0 bases from V and 6 bases from J, with 15 bases between. This CDR3 comprises 16 residues. Germline V lookup: CDR1 MNHEY, CDR2 SMNVEV (reference sequence). CDR3 residues: CASSLSLGAGAQPQHF. CDR3 coding DNA: TGTGCCAGCAGTTTATCACTCGGGGCAGGGGCTCAGCCCCAGCATTTT.

The V gene is TRBV9, the J gene TRBJ2-5; TRBD2 matches 8 bases. The CDR3 consists of 18 residues. Germline V gives CDR1 SGDLS, CDR2 YYNGEE. V dropped 0 bases and J dropped 4; count of bases not matched to a gene: 14. The CDR3 is CASSVGGHLSGRGETQYF. The CDR3 bases are TGTGCCAGCAGCGTAGGAGGACACCTCAGCGGGAGAGGAGAGACCCAGTACTTC.

The V call is TRBV13, the J call TRBJ2-5; no clear D gene. V was pared by 3 bases and J by 1 base, with 9 bases between. This CDR3 has 14 residues. The germline V gene encodes CDR1 PRHDT and CDR2 FYEKMQ (reference sequence). The CDR3 nucleotides read TGTGCCAGCAGCTTTTGGCGGTCCCAAGAGACCCAGTACTTC. It translates to CASSFWRSQETQYF.

This clone was counted only a few times. V is TRBV29-1 and J is TRBJ2-2; D remains ambiguous. The CDR3 is 11 amino acids. Trimming removed 2 bases at V and 3 bases at J, with 1 base between. In germline, CDR1 is SQVTM, CDR2 ANQGSEA. Written as DNA, the CDR3 is TGCAGCGTTGAATACACCGGGGAGCTGTTTTTT. This gives the protein CSVEYTGELFF.

The genes are TRBV19 and TRBJ2-7; no reliable D call. Germline values: CDR1 LNHDA, CDR2 SQIVND (reference sequence). The V and J ends lost 2 bases and 4 bases respectively, with 9 bases between them. This CDR3 contains 13 residues. The CDR3 DNA is TGTGCCAGTAGTATATCGCTTCGTTACGAGCAGTACTTC. Protein product: CASSISLRYEQYF.

In DNA form, the CDR3 reads TGTGCCAGCAGCACTAGCCCCGGGGAGATTGAAAAACTGTTTTTT. Translation gives CASSTSPGEIEKLFF. This chain connects TRBV11-2 to TRBJ1-4; D is ambiguous. V lost 5 bases to trimming and J lost 7 bases, with 17 bases between them. Germline CDR1 SGHAT, CDR2 FQNNGV. The CDR3 totals 15 residues.

This clone has more than one count but fewer than ten. The chain employs TRBV10-2 and TRBJ1-3, with unresolved D. The germline V and J ends were trimmed by 7 bases and 4 bases, with 5 bases remaining between them. The CDR3 is 11 residues long. Germline V CDR1 and CDR2: WSHSY, SAAADI. The CDR3 spells CASKQGNTIYF. CDR3 coding DNA: TGCGCCAGCAAGCAGGGAAACACCATATATTTT.

V gene TRBV21-1 combines with J gene TRBJ1-5; the table assigns TRBD1, which was not confirmed against the DNA. TRBV21-1 is a listed pseudogene. This CDR3 has 17 residues. CDR3 sequence (DNA): TGTGCCAGCAGCCACCACCGGGACAGGGAGTCCAATCAGCCCCAGCATTTT. This sequence encodes CASSHHRDRESNQPQHF.

This rearrangement joins TRBV6-5 to TRBJ2-7, with D unclear. The CDR3 runs to 13 residues. Germline V gene sequence: CDR1 MNHEY, CDR2 SVGAGI. Trimming left V 2 bases short and J 3 bases short, with 8 bases between. Written as DNA, the CDR3 is TGTGCCAGCAGTTACAAGGGTGGCTACGAGCAGTACTTC. Amino acids: CASSYKGGYEQYF.

The chain recombines TRBV30 with TRBJ2-7; 7 nucleotides match TRBD2. V shed 0 bases, J shed 0 bases, and the junction held 26 bases outside the gene matches. From germline, CDR1 is GTSNPN and CDR2 SVGIG (reference sequence). The CDR3 has 22 amino acids. CDR3 DNA sequence: TGTGCCTGGAGTGTACCCGATGGCCGGGAGGTACTGAGTCTCATGGGCTCCTACGAGCAGTACTTC. Encoded protein: CAWSVPDGREVLSLMGSYEQYF.

The rearrangement links TRBV7-9 to TRBJ2-3, with 7 bases matching TRBD2. This CDR3 is built from 15 residues. Germline lookup yields CDR1 SEHNR and CDR2 FQNEAQ (reference sequence). Losses at the gene ends were 1 base for V and 6 bases for J; bases not matched to a gene: 7. CDR3 in DNA: TGTGCCAGCAGCTTAGTTGCGGGAGTGGAGGATACGCAGTATTTT. Amino acid sequence: CASSLVAGVEDTQYF.

The chain employs TRBV7-9 and TRBJ2-7; D not certain. The CDR3 runs to 12 residues. The V and J ends lost 1 base and 11 bases respectively, with 12 bases between them. Looked up from germline, CDR1 is SEHNR and CDR2 is FQNEAQ (reference sequence). The CDR3: CASSLGGPAKYF. CDR3 coding DNA: TGTGCCAGCAGCTTAGGGGGTCCGGCCAAGTACTTC. Complete variable domain (other parts from reference TRBV7-9 and TRBJ2-7): DTGVSQNPRHKITKRGQNVTFRCDPISEHNRLYWYRQTLGQGPEFLTYFQNEAQLEKSRLLSDRFSAERPKGSFSTLEIQRTEQGDSAMYLCASSLGGPAKYFGPGTRLTVT.

The J gene is TRBJ1-1, the V gene TRBV19, with D perhaps TRBD1 (5 bases). In germline, CDR1 is LNHDA, CDR2 SQIVND (reference sequence). Trimming shortened V by 1 base and J by 4 bases, and 10 bases separated the two germline ends. The CDR3 covers 14 residues. The CDR3: CASSIGGTVTEAFF. In DNA, the CDR3 is TGTGCCAGTAGTATAGGGGGCACTGTCACTGAAGCTTTCTTT.

This chain connects TRBV27 to TRBJ2-1; 8 bases map to TRBD2. J gave up 6 bases and V 4 bases, and 5 bases lay outside the gene matches. The CDR3 is 14 amino acids. Germline lookup yields CDR1 MNHEY and CDR2 SMNVEV (reference sequence). CDR3 in DNA: TGTGCCAGCAGTTCCCCCGGGACTAGCAATGAGCAGTTCTTC. Its protein product is CASSSPGTSNEQFF.

Remarks on this clone: Within the sample, other DNA sequences also encode this same CDR3. V usage is TRBV28 and J usage is TRBJ2-7, with D uncertain. This CDR3 comprises 12 residues. V shed 5 bases and J shed 0 bases, with 5 bases lying between them. Germline-derived CDR1 and CDR2 are MDHEN and SYDVKM. In DNA, the CDR3 is TGTGCCAGCAGTGGATCCTCCTACGAGCAGTACTTC. Protein product: CASSGSSYEQYF.

The J gene is TRBJ1-2, the V gene TRBV4-1; D call uncertain. The germline V and J ends were trimmed by 4 bases and 5 bases, with 14 bases remaining between them. In germline, CDR1 is MGHRA, CDR2 YSYEKL. The CDR3 is made up of 14 amino acids. The CDR3 loop reads CASSLPTVFYGYTF. The CDR3 bases are TGCGCCAGCAGCCTACCCACAGTTTTTTATGGCTACACCTTC.